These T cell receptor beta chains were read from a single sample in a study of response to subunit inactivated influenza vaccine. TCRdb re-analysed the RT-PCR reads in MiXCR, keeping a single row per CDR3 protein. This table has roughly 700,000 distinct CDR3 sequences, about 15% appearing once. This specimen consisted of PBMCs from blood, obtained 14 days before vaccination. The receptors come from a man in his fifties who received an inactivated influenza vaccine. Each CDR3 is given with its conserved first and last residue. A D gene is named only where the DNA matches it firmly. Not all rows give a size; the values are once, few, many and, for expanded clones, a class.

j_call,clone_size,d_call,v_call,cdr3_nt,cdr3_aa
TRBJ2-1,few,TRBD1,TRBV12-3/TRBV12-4,TGTGCCAGCAGTCCCGGACAGGAAGTTAAACAGTTCTTC,CASSPGQEVKQFF
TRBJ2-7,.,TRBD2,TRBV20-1,TGCAGTGCCCCGACTAGCGGTCCTCAGCAGTACTTC,CSAPTSGPQQYF
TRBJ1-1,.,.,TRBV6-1,TGTGCCAGCCTTTCCTTCCCCAACACTGAAGCTTTCTTT,CASLSFPNTEAFF
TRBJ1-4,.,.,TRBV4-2,TGTGCCAGCAGCCAAGAGTTTGGGGATCATCTCTTT,CASSQEFGDHLF
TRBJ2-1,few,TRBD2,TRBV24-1,TGTGCCACCAGTGACCCGGGACTAGCGGGGTACAATGAGCAGTTCTTC,CATSDPGLAGYNEQFF
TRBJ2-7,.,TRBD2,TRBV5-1,TGCGCCAGCAGCTTCGGGATAGCGGGAGGGGGCGAGCAGTACTTC,CASSFGIAGGGEQYF
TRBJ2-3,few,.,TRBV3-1,TGTGCCAGCAGCCAAGATGGATCTAGCGCAGATACGCAGTATTTT,CASSQDGSSADTQYF
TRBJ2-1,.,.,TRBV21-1,TGTGCCAGCAGCAAATTCTTAGCAGGCAGCTCCTACAATGAGCAGTTCTTC,CASSKFLAGSSYNEQFF
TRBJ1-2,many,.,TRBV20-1,TGCAGTGCTAGAGATATAAACAGACCCTATGGCTACACCTTC,CSARDINRPYGYTF
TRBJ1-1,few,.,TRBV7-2,TGTGCCAGCAGCCCTCCCGGGGGTTTGGGCACTGAAGCTTTCTTT,CASSPPGGLGTEAFF
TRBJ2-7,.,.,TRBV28,TGTGCCAGCAGTTTTTCAGGGGCCCCCTACGAGCAGTACTTC,CASSFSGAPYEQYF
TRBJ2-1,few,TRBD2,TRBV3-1,TGTGCCAGCAGCCCAACTAGCGGGAGGGCCAATGAGCAGTTCTTC,CASSPTSGRANEQFF
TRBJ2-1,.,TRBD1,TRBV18,TGTGCCAGCTCACCATTTTCGACAGGGCTCTCCTACAATGAGCAGTTCTTC,CASSPFSTGLSYNEQFF
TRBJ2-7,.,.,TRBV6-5,TGTGCCAGCAGCAAAAATCCCTACGAGCAGTACTTC,CASSKNPYEQYF
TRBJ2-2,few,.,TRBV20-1,TGCAGTGCTAGGCCGACAGCACGGGGGGAGCTGTTTTTT,CSARPTARGELFF
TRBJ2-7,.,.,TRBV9,TGTGCCAGCAGCGTAGAGGTGACAGCTTCCTCCCTGGGGGAGCAGTACTTC,CASSVEVTASSLGEQYF
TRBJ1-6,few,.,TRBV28,TGTGCCAGCAGTCGTACAGGGTCCCGCTCACCCCTCCACTTT,CASSRTGSRSPLHF
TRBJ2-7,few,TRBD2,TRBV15,TGTGCCACCAGCAGGGCGGGGGGCGACGAGCAGTACTTC,CATSRAGGDEQYF
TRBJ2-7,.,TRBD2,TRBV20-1,TGCAGTGCTAGGTCGGGACTAGCGAGCTCCTACGAGCAGTACTTC,CSARSGLASSYEQYF
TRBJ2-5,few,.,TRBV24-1,TGTGCCACCAGTGACCGGGGCCTCCAAGAGACCCAGTACTTC,CATSDRGLQETQYF
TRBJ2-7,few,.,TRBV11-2,TGTGCCAGCAGCTTAGGGAGCTTCCGGGGGCGAGGGTACGAGCAGTACTTC,CASSLGSFRGRGYEQYF
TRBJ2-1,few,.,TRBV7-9,TGTGCCAGCAGCTTCCTGGGCCCGTACAATGAGCAGTTCTTC,CASSFLGPYNEQFF
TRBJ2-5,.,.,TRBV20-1,TGCAGTGCTAGAGATCTGGGGGACCCAAAAGAGACCCAGTACTTC,CSARDLGDPKETQYF
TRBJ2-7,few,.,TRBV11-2,TGTGCCAGCAGCTTAGGGGCAGCGGGCGAGCAGTACTTC,CASSLGAAGEQYF
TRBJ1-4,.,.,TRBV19,TGTGCCAGTAGGAGGAGGCAGGCTTCAACTAATGAAAAACTGTTTTTT,CASRRRQASTNEKLFF
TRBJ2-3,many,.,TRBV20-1,TGCAGTGCTAGAGGACCGAGCACAGATACGCAGTATTTT,CSARGPSTDTQYF
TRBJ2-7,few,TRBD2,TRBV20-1,TGCAGTGCTACTACCGGGACTAGCGGGAAGTCCTACGAGCAGTACTTC,CSATTGTSGKSYEQYF
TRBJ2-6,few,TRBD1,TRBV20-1,TGCAGTGCTAGAGGGACAGGGGGCTCTGGGGCCAACGTCCTGACTTTC,CSARGTGGSGANVLTF